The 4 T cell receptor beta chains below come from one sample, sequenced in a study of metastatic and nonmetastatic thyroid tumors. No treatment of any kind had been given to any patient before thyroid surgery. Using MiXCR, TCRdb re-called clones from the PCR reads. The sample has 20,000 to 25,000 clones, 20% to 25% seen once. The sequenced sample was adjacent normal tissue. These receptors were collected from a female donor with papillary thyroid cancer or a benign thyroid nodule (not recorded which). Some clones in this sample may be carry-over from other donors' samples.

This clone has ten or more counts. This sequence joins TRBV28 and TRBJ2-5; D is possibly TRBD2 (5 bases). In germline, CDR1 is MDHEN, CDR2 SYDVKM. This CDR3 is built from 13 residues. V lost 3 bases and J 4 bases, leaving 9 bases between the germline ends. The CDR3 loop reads CASSFIGGETQYF. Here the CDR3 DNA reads TGTGCCAGCAGTTTTATCGGAGGAGAGACCCAGTACTTC.

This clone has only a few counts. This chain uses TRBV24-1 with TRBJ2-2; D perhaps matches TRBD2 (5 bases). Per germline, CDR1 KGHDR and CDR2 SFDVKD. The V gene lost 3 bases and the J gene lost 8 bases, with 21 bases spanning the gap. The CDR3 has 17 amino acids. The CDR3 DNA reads TGTGCCACCAGTGATCCCCTTGCTAGCTCCCAAGGGGGGGAGCTGTTTTTT. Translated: CATSDPLASSQGGELFF.

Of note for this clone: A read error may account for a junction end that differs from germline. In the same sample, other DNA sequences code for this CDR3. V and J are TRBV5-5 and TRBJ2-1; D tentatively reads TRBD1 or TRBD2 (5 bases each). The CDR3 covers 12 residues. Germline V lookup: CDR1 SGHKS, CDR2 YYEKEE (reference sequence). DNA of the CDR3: TGCGCCAGCAGCCTGGGGGTAAATGAGCAGTCCTTC. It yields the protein CASSLGVNEQSF.

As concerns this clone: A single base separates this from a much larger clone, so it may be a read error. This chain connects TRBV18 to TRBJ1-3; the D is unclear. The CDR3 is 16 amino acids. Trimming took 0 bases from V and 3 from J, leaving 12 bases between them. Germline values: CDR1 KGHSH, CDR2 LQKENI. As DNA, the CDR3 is TGTGCCAGCTCACCACCGACAATCCGCTATGGAAACACCATATATTTT. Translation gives CASSPPTIRYGNTIYF.